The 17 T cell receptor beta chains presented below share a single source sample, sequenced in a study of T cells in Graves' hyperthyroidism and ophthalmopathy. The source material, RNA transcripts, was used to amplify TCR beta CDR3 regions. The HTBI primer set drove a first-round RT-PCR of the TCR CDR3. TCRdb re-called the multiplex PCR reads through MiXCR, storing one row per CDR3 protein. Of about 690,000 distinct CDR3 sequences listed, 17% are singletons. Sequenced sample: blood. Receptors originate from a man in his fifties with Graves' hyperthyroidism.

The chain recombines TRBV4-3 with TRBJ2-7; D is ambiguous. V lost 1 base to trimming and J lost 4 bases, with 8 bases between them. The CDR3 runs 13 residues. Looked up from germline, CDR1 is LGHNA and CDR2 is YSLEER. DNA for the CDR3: TGCGCCAGCAGCCAAGGTTTGCGGTACGAGCAGTACTTC. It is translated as CASSQGLRYEQYF.

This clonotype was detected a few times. CDR3 in amino acids: CSVEVEAGGPLELFF. CDR3 in DNA: TGCAGCGTTGAAGTTGAAGCGGGAGGGCCCCTGGAGCTGTTTTTT. This chain uses TRBV29-1 with TRBJ2-2; 10 bases are shared with TRBD2. The V gene's germline CDR1 is SQVTM and CDR2 ANQGSEA. CDR3 length: 15 amino acids. V lost 1 base and J lost 10; bases outside the gene matches: 9.

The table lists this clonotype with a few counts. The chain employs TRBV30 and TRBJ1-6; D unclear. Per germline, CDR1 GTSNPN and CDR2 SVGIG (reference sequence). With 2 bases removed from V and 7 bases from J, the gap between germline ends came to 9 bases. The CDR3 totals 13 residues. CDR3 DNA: TGTGCCTGGAGTCAACAGCAAAATTCACCCCTCCACTTT. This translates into CAWSQQQNSPLHF.

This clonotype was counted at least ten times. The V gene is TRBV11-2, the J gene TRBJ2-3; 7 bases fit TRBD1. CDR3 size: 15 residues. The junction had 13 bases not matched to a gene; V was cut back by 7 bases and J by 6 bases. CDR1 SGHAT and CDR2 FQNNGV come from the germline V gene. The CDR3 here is CASNVRGQSLDTQYF. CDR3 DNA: TGTGCCAGCAACGTGAGGGGACAGTCACTCGATACGCAGTATTTT.

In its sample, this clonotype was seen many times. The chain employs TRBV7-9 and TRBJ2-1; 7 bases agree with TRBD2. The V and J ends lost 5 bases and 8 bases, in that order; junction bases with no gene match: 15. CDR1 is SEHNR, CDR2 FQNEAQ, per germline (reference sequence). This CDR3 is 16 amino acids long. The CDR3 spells CASSPKRRLAGHEQFF. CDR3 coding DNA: TGTGCCAGCAGCCCGAAGCGGAGGTTAGCGGGCCATGAGCAGTTCTTC.

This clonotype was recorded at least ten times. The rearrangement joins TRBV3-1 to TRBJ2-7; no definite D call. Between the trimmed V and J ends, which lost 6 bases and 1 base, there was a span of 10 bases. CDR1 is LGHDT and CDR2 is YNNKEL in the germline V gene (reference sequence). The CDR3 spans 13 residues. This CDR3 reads CASSLHTSYEQYF. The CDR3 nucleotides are TGTGCCAGCAGTTTGCACACATCCTACGAGCAGTACTTC.

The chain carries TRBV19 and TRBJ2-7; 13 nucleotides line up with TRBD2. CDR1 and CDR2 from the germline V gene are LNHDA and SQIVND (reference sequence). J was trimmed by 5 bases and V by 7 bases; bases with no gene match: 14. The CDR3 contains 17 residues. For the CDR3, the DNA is TGTGCCAGTACCCGGACTAGCGGGAGTGGTGTCCCGCACGAGCAGTACTTC. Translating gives CASTRTSGSGVPHEQYF.

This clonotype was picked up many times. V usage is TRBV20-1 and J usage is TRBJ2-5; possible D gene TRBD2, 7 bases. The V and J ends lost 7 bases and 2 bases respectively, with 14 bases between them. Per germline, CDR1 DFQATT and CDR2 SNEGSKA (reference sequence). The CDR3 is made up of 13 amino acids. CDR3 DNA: TGCAGTGTTCCACGGGGGGCTCAAGAGACCCAGTACTTC. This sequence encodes CSVPRGAQETQYF.

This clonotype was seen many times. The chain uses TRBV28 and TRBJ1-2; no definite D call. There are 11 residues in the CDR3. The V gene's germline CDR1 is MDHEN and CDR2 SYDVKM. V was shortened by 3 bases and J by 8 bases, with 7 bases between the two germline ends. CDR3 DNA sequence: TGTGCCAGCAGTTTGGGTCCCGGCTACACCTTC. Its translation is CASSLGPGYTF.

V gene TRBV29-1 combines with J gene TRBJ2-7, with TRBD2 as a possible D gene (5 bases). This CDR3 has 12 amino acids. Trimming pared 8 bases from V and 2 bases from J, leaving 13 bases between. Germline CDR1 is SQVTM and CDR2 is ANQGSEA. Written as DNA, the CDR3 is TGCAGCTCCTGGACTGGTACCTACGAGCAGTACTTC. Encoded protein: CSSWTGTYEQYF.

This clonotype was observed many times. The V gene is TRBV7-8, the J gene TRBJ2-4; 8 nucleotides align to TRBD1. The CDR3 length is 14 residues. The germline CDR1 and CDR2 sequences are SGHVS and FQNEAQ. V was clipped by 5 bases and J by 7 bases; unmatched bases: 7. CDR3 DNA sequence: TGTGCCAGCAGCCCCACAGGGGGTGGGAACATTCAGTACTTC. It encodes CASSPTGGGNIQYF.

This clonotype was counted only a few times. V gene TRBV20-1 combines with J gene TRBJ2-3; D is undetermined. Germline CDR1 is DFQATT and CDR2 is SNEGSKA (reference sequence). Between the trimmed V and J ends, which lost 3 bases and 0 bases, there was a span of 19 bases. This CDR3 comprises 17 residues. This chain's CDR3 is CSASGPHSPGSTDTQYF. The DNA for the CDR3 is TGCAGTGCTAGTGGTCCACATTCGCCGGGTAGCACAGATACGCAGTATTTT.

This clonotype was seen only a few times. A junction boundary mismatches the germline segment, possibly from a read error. The CDR3 DNA reads as TGTGCCGGCAGCCAGCGGGGGACAGGGGCAGAGAACACTGAAGCTTTCTTT. It codes for CAGSQRGTGAENTEAFF. The chain employs TRBV3-1 and TRBJ1-1, with 10 bases matching TRBD1. The CDR3 covers 17 residues. CDR1 and CDR2 from the germline V gene are LGHDT and YNNKEL (reference sequence). Full variable domain (missing parts from reference TRBV3-1 and TRBJ1-1): DTAVSQTPKYLVTQMGNDKSIKCEQNLGHDTMYWYKQDSKKFLKIMFSYNNKELIINETVPNRFSPKSPDKAHLNLHINSLELGDSAVYFCAGSQRGTGAENTEAFFGQGTRLTVV.

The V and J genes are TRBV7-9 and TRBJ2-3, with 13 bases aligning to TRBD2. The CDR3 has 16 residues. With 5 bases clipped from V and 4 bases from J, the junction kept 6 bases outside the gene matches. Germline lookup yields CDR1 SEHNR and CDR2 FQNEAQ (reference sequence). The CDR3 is CASSPWTSGSADTQYF. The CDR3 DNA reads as TGTGCCAGCAGCCCTTGGACTAGCGGGAGTGCAGATACGCAGTATTTT. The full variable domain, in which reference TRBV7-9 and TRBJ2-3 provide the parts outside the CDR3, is DTGVSQNPRHKITKRGQNVTFRCDPISEHNRLYWYRQTLGQGPEFLTYFQNEAQLEKSRLLSDRFSAERPKGSFSTLEIQRTEQGDSAMYLCASSPWTSGSADTQYFGPGTRLTVL.

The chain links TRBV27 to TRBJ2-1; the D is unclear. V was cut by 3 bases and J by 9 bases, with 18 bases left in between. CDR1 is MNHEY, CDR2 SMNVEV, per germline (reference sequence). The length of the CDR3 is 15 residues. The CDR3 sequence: CASSLEPYYPSEQFF. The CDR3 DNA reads TGTGCCAGCAGTTTGGAGCCTTACTACCCAAGTGAGCAGTTCTTC.

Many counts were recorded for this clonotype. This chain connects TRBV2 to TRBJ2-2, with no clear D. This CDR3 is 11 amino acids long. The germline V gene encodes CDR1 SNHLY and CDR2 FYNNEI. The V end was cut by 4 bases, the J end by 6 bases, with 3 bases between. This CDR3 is CASSGPGELFF. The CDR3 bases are TGTGCCAGCAGTGGACCCGGGGAGCTGTTTTTT.

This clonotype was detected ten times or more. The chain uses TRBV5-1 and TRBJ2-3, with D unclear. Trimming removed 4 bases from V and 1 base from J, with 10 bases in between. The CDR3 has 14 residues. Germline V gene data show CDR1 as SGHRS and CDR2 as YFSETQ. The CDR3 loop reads CASSVRLRTDTQYF. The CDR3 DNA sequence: TGCGCCAGCAGCGTGCGGTTGCGCACAGATACGCAGTATTTT.